Shown below are 14 T cell receptor beta chains from a single sample sequenced in a study of beta chain features in type 1 diabetes. The entirety of the isolated RNA underwent reverse transcription, so expressed TCRB transcripts were sequenced. The table came from immunoSEQ multiplex PCR; TCRdb's copy has only in-frame clones and leaves some out. This sample has fewer than 500,000 clones, with about 14% found just once. The material sequenced was naive CD4+ T cells from blood. The receptors were sampled from a young man in good health.

This clone was recorded a few times. V gene TRBV7-2 combines with J gene TRBJ1-2; a weak D match, TRBD1 (5 bases). Germline values: CDR1 SGHTA, CDR2 FQGNSA. The CDR3 consists of 15 residues. V was shortened by 2 bases and J by 3 bases, with 13 bases between the two germline ends. CDR3 region: CASSLRGGRDYGYTF. In DNA, the CDR3 is TGTGCCAGCAGCTTACGGGGCGGCAGGGACTATGGCTACACCTTC.

In its sample, this clone was seen a few times. The V call is TRBV4-1, the J call TRBJ2-7, with D perhaps TRBD2 (5 bases). The length of the CDR3 is 13 residues. The germline CDR1 and CDR2 sequences are MGHRA and YSYEKL. Trimming pared 2 bases from V and 1 base from J, leaving 6 bases between. The CDR3 region is CASSQRESYEQYF. CDR3 sequence (DNA): TGCGCCAGCAGCCAAAGGGAGTCCTACGAGCAGTACTTC.

There are a few counts of this clone. This chain uses TRBV14 with TRBJ2-5, with TRBD1 identical over 9 bases. Germline V gene lookup returns CDR1 SGHDN and CDR2 FVKESK. Trimming took 0 bases from V and 2 from J; bases not matched to a gene: 7. The CDR3 loop spans 17 amino acids. CDR3 sequence: CASSQDFGTGTQETQYF. DNA of the CDR3: TGTGCCAGCAGCCAAGACTTCGGGACAGGGACTCAAGAGACCCAGTACTTC.

This clone showed up just a few times. The V call is TRBV5-4, the J call TRBJ2-3; no clear D. CDR1 is SGHNT and CDR2 is YYREEE in the germline V gene (reference sequence). Trimming left V 1 base short and J 2 bases short, with 5 bases between. This CDR3 region has 13 residues. CDR3 amino acids: CASSLTATDTQYF. The CDR3 bases are TGTGCCAGCAGCTTGACAGCCACAGATACGCAGTATTTT.

The chain combines TRBV25-1 with TRBJ1-1, with TRBD1 matching 8 bases. V was clipped by 6 bases and J by 4 bases; unmatched bases: 10. The length of the CDR3 is 15 residues. Germline-derived CDR1 and CDR2 are MGHDK and SYGVNS. In DNA, the CDR3 is TGTGCCAGCAGAGGACAGGGATATGGGGTCACTGAAGCTTTCTTT. This sequence encodes CASRGQGYGVTEAFF.

The chain recombines TRBV7-2 with TRBJ1-1; D call uncertain. The V gene lost 5 bases and the J gene lost 4 bases, with 14 bases spanning the gap. Germline CDR1 SGHTA, CDR2 FQGNSA. The CDR3 consists of 14 residues. The CDR3 nucleotides are TGTGCCAGCAGCCCGGACCCCAAGGGCACTGAAGCTTTCTTT. Its protein is CASSPDPKGTEAFF.

This clone has more than one count but fewer than ten. V usage is TRBV9 and J usage is TRBJ2-1; TRBD2 matches 7 bases. CDR3 length: 16 residues. After removal of 4 bases from V and 0 bases from J, the junction contained 7 bases not matched to a gene. CDR1 is SGDLS and CDR2 is YYNGEE in the germline V gene. The CDR3 nucleotides are TGTGCCAGCAGCCCGGCGACTAGCCGCTCCTACAATGAGCAGTTCTTC. Its protein product is CASSPATSRSYNEQFF.

V and J are TRBV5-1 and TRBJ1-2; D uncertain. V shed 0 bases and J shed 4 bases, with 16 bases lying between them. Germline V gene sequence: CDR1 SGHRS, CDR2 YFSETQ. The CDR3 sequence is 16 residues long. CDR3 protein: CASSLEVSSTIYGYTF. The CDR3 bases are TGCGCCAGCAGCTTGGAGGTCAGCAGTACTATCTATGGCTACACCTTC.

The chain recombines TRBV30 with TRBJ1-2, with D uncertain. CDR1 is GTSNPN, CDR2 SVGIG, per germline (reference sequence). V lost 4 bases and J 6 bases, leaving 15 bases between the germline ends. The CDR3 length is 13 residues. CDR3 amino acids: CAWIETPWNGYTF. DNA for the CDR3: TGTGCCTGGATAGAGACCCCGTGGAATGGCTACACCTTC.

The chain employs TRBV4-3 and TRBJ2-1, with D maybe TRBD2 (5 bases). V lost 1 base and J lost 7, with 11 bases in between. Germline V gene data show CDR1 as LGHNA and CDR2 as YSLEER. The CDR3 extends over 14 amino acids. The CDR3 nucleotides read TGCGCCAGCAGCCAAGGACTATACTGGAATGAGCAGTTCTTC. Translated: CASSQGLYWNEQFF.

The CDR3 bases are TGTGCCAGCAGCCAAGGGGGCGGAGTGCCTGAGCAGTTCTTC. This translates into CASSQGGGVPEQFF. The rearrangement links TRBV14 to TRBJ2-1, with a possible D match to TRBD1 (5 bases). The CDR3 has 14 residues. Germline V lookup: CDR1 SGHDN, CDR2 FVKESK. Trimming took 1 base from V and 9 from J, leaving 13 bases between them.

The chain couples TRBV7-2 to TRBJ2-5; 10 bases match TRBD2. Looked up from germline, CDR1 is SGHTA and CDR2 is FQGNSA. The CDR3 length is 16 residues. Trimming removed 1 base from V and 5 bases from J; junction bases left unmatched: 7. CDR3 nucleotide sequence: TGTGCCAGCAGCTTAGTGAGCGGGGGGGCCGTGGAGACCCAGTACTTC. It yields the protein CASSLVSGGAVETQYF.

This clone was detected a few times. This rearrangement joins TRBV27 to TRBJ1-5; tentative D call: TRBD1 (5 bases). The CDR3 has 15 amino acids. V dropped 6 bases and J dropped 5 bases, with 17 bases sitting between them. Germline CDR1 MNHEY, CDR2 SMNVEV (reference sequence). CDR3 region: CASRYTVGTDQPQHF. In DNA form, the CDR3 reads TGTGCCAGCAGATACACAGTGGGGACCGATCAGCCCCAGCATTTT.

This clone was recorded a few times. The CDR3 nucleotides read TGTGCCAGCAGCTTCACACGGGGCGGAACTGAAGCTTTCTTT. Translated, it gives CASSFTRGGTEAFF. V is TRBV27 and J is TRBJ1-1; D perhaps matches TRBD1 (5 bases). Trimming shortened V by 6 bases and J by 5 bases, and 16 bases separated the two germline ends. The length of the CDR3 is 14 residues. In germline, CDR1 is MNHEY, CDR2 SMNVEV (reference sequence).